This T cell receptor beta chain appears in the sequencing data of a study of control samples from healthy donors and cancer patients. Germline V CDR1 and CDR2: LNHNV, YYDKDF (reference sequence). The CDR3 loop spans 16 amino acids. The ends were cut back, 2 bases at V and 10 bases at J, with 18 bases in the middle. TCRdb keeps only in-frame clones here, not all; method: immunoSEQ multiplex PCR. Of under 200,000 clones listed, roughly 94% are singletons. V gene TRBV15 combines with J gene TRBJ1-6; D is unresolved. The receptor comes from a woman aged 40 to 55 in good health. Sequenced sample: blood. CDR3 protein: CATSRSRPRELSPLHF. The CDR3 region has the DNA TGTGCCACCAGCAGAAGCCGGCCGCGGGAATTATCACCCCTCCACTTT.